The 26 T cell receptor beta chains reported below all come from one sample, sequenced in a study of blood T cells in healthy people across ages. It was with a sample-barcoded 5' primer and a J-beta primer mix that a second PCR of about 7 to 12 cycles was run. One entry per CDR3 protein, called by TCRdb with MiXCR from the 5' RACE reads. The sample has 580,000 or so distinct CDR3 sequences, more than 45% seen once; the top ten hold about 22%. Material: blood. These receptor sequences come from a man of 80 years or more in good health.

This chain uses TRBV6-5 with TRBJ1-5; D not certain. Germline CDR1 is MNHEY and CDR2 is SVGAGI. CDR3 length: 17 amino acids. V gave up 8 bases and J gave up 0 bases, with 20 bases separating them. The CDR3 is CASRRSGIAYSNQPQHF. CDR3 nucleotides: TGTGCCAGCCGAAGGTCGGGGATAGCTTATAGCAATCAGCCCCAGCATTTT.

Comment on this clonotype: The junction shows a germline mismatch at one end, possibly a read error. This sequence joins TRBV6-5 and TRBJ2-5; 7 bases fit TRBD1. The germline V gene has CDR1 MNHEY and CDR2 SVGAGI. The CDR3 length is 14 residues. In nucleotides, the CDR3 is TGTGCCGGCAGCGCACGGACAGGCCATAGGGCCCAGTACTTC. This gives the protein CAGSARTGHRAQYF.

The chain has TRBV12-3 or TRBV12-4 and TRBJ2-5, with 10 positions matching TRBD2. Trimming at V came to 6 bases and at J to 2 bases, leaving 12 bases not matched to a gene. The CDR3 extends over 17 amino acids. This CDR3 is CASSSPVASGGQETQYF. In DNA, the CDR3 is TGTGCCAGCAGCTCCCCCGTTGCTAGCGGGGGTCAAGAGACCCAGTACTTC.

This sequence joins TRBV18 and TRBJ2-3, with 7 bases fitting TRBD1. Trimming at V came to 6 bases and at J to 5 bases, leaving 11 bases not matched to a gene. The CDR3 loop spans 15 amino acids. CDR1 and CDR2 (germline): KGHSH, LQKENI. CDR3 DNA: TGTGCCAGCTCCCGCGACAGGGAGAGAGGAGATACGCAGTATTTT. Its protein is CASSRDRERGDTQYF.

In nucleotides, the CDR3 is TGCAGCGTTGGGGTGACAGGGCCGAATGAAAAACTGTTTTTT. Translating it yields CSVGVTGPNEKLFF. The rearrangement uses TRBV29-1 and TRBJ1-4; 7 bases fit TRBD1. Germline CDR1 is SQVTM and CDR2 is ANQGSEA. V dropped 4 bases and J dropped 5; count of bases not matched to a gene: 7. This CDR3 region has 14 residues.

Regarding this clonotype: A much bigger clone sits one base away, suggesting this may be a read error. The gene calls are TRBV6-5 and TRBJ2-3, with 7 bases that match TRBD2. The germline gives CDR1 MNHEY, CDR2 SVGAGI. With 6 bases clipped from V and 2 bases from J, the junction kept 5 bases outside the gene matches. CDR3 length equals 14 residues. CDR3 coding DNA: TGTGCCAGCAGCGCAAGCGGGATCACAGATACGCAGTATTTT. Translating it yields CASSASGITDTQYF.

This chain connects TRBV27 to TRBJ2-2, with 7 bases that match TRBD1. The CDR3 has 18 residues. The germline V gene encodes CDR1 MNHEY and CDR2 SMNVEV (reference sequence). V lost 2 bases to trimming and J lost 4 bases; unmatched junction nucleotides: 13. The CDR3 bases are TGTGCCAGCAGTTTAACCCCCGGGACAGCTCTTTTCACCGGGGAGCTGTTTTTT. Encoded protein: CASSLTPGTALFTGELFF.

This clonotype showed up many times. This chain uses TRBV6-5 with TRBJ2-1, with a tentative D call TRBD1 (6 bases). Germline V gene data show CDR1 as MNHEY and CDR2 as SVGAGI. The CDR3 has 15 residues. Trimming cost V 4 bases and J 3 bases, with 13 bases left between them. CDR3 bases: TGTGCCAGCAGTTTCTCGGGACAAGTCTACAATGAGCAGTTCTTC. Its translation: CASSFSGQVYNEQFF.

This sequence joins TRBV9 and TRBJ2-7, with D uncertain. The germline gives CDR1 SGDLS, CDR2 YYNGEE. V shed 1 base and J shed 3 bases, with 11 bases lying between them. This CDR3 has 14 amino acids. The CDR3 nucleotides are TGTGCCAGCAGCGTAACTCAGGCCTTCTACGAGCAGTACTTC. Its translation is CASSVTQAFYEQYF.

Notes on this clonotype: An end of the junction differs from the germline gene, which may be a read error. Here the CDR3 reads CASSSDLAGGETQYF. CDR3 sequence (DNA): TGTGCTAGCAGCTCAGACCTAGCGGGAGGAGAGACCCAGTACTTC. The chain is built from TRBV7-7 and TRBJ2-5; 11 bases are a match to TRBD2. CDR3 length equals 15 residues. CDR1 is SSHAT and CDR2 is FNYEAQ in the germline V gene (reference sequence).

The chain couples TRBV20-1 to TRBJ1-2; D remains unclear. Germline V gives CDR1 DFQATT, CDR2 SNEGSKA (reference sequence). Between the trimmed V and J ends, which lost 1 base and 0 bases, there was a span of 9 bases. The CDR3 length is 14 residues. The DNA of the CDR3 is TGCAGTGCTAGAGGGCGCGGAACTAACTATGGCTACACCTTC. Translation gives CSARGRGTNYGYTF.

This sequence joins TRBV7-2 and TRBJ1-2, with TRBD1 matching over 11 bases. Germline V gene data show CDR1 as SGHTA and CDR2 as FQGNSA. The V and J ends lost 3 bases and 3 bases, in that order; junction bases with no gene match: 0. The CDR3 has 14 residues. Here the CDR3 reads CASSLGQGDYGYTF. Here the CDR3 DNA reads TGTGCCAGCAGCTTGGGACAGGGGGACTATGGCTACACCTTC.

This clonotype was found once. The chain carries TRBV12-3 or TRBV12-4 and TRBJ1-2; 8 positions match TRBD1. This CDR3 has 17 residues. V gave up 2 bases and J gave up 0 bases; unmatched junction bases: 8. CDR3 loop: CASSLPGQGATNYGYTF. The CDR3 DNA sequence: TGTGCCAGCAGTTTACCTGGACAGGGAGCTACTAACTATGGCTACACCTTC.

The V gene is TRBV9, the J gene TRBJ1-1; D is perhaps TRBD1 (5 bases). This CDR3 region has 15 residues. CDR1 is SGDLS, CDR2 YYNGEE, per germline. V was shortened by 4 bases and J by 4 bases, with 17 bases between the two germline ends. The CDR3 spells CASSFSGGAGTEAFF. DNA for the CDR3: TGTGCCAGCAGCTTTTCGGGGGGAGCGGGCACTGAAGCTTTCTTT.

This chain connects TRBV12-3 or TRBV12-4 to TRBJ2-3, with D possibly matching TRBD1 (5 bases). This CDR3 has 13 amino acids. V was clipped by 4 bases and J by 3 bases, with 8 bases between them. Here the CDR3 DNA reads TGTGCCAGCAGTTCTCACAGGACAGATACGCAGTATTTT. As protein: CASSSHRTDTQYF.

This chain joins TRBV20-1 and TRBJ2-5, with 8 bases fitting TRBD1. The J call is uncertain, as TRBJ2-7 better fits the DNA end. The CDR3 loop spans 12 amino acids. Germline CDR1 DFQATT, CDR2 SNEGSKA (reference sequence). In nucleotides, the CDR3 is TGCAGTGCTAGGGGACAGGCCGGCGAGCAGTACTTC. It yields the protein CSARGQAGEQYF.

Only a few counts were recorded for this clonotype. The gene calls are TRBV5-6 and TRBJ2-1; 9 nucleotides agree with TRBD1. V lost 2 bases, J lost 5 bases, and 5 bases stayed unmatched. CDR3 size: 15 residues. CDR1 is SGHDT, CDR2 YYEEEE, per germline. Here the CDR3 reads CASSLRDRGNNEQFF. In DNA, the CDR3 is TGTGCCAGCAGCTTACGCGACAGGGGGAACAATGAGCAGTTCTTC.

V and J are TRBV11-2 and TRBJ2-3, with 9 bases fitting TRBD2. The germline CDR1 and CDR2 sequences are SGHAT and FQNNGV. The CDR3 has 15 residues. J gave up 3 bases and V 5 bases, and 6 bases lay outside the gene matches. CDR3 sequence: CASSAGLAPTDTQYF. The CDR3 DNA reads as TGTGCCAGCAGCGCGGGACTAGCACCTACAGATACGCAGTATTTT.

The gene calls are TRBV7-9 and TRBJ2-2; D is possibly TRBD2 (5 bases). The germline gives CDR1 SEHNR, CDR2 FQNEAQ (reference sequence). Between the trimmed V and J ends, which lost 3 bases and 1 base, there was a span of 12 bases. This CDR3 has 16 residues. This chain's CDR3 is CASSFGWEKNTGELFF. Written as DNA, the CDR3 is TGTGCCAGCAGCTTTGGATGGGAGAAGAACACCGGGGAGCTGTTTTTT.

The chain combines TRBV4-1 with TRBJ2-4; D is unresolved. V was clipped by 1 base and J by 7 bases, with 8 bases between them. Germline lookup yields CDR1 MGHRA and CDR2 YSYEKL. This CDR3 region has 13 residues. The CDR3 region has the DNA TGCGCCAGCAGCCAAGTTTTGGGGAACATTCAGTACTTC. Protein sequence: CASSQVLGNIQYF.

J is TRBJ2-3 and V is TRBV20-1; D unclear. Per the germline V gene, CDR1 is DFQATT and CDR2 is SNEGSKA (reference sequence). Trimming removed 0 bases at V and 1 base at J, with 8 bases between. The CDR3 sequence is 14 residues long. The CDR3 DNA sequence: TGCAGTGCTAGAGACCGGGTGGGCACAGATACGCAGTATTTT. Translation gives CSARDRVGTDTQYF.

V usage is TRBV10-3 and J usage is TRBJ1-3; D unresolved. Trimming took 6 bases from V and 2 from J, leaving 5 bases between them. Germline CDR1 is ENHRY and CDR2 is SYGVKD. The CDR3 totals 12 residues. CDR3 region: CAIRGAGNTIYF. The DNA of the CDR3 is TGTGCCATCAGGGGAGCTGGAAACACCATATATTTT.

This clonotype was found a few times. For the CDR3, the DNA is TGCGCCAGCAGCCAAGAGGCAGGGATCACCTACGAGCAGTACTTC. As protein: CASSQEAGITYEQYF. The rearrangement links TRBV4-3 to TRBJ2-7, with a tentative D call TRBD1 (5 bases). The germline V gene encodes CDR1 LGHNA and CDR2 YSLEER. V dropped 0 bases and J dropped 2 bases, with 11 bases sitting between them. The CDR3 totals 15 residues.

This chain connects TRBV6-2 or TRBV6-3 to TRBJ2-3; no clear D gene. Trimming shortened V by 6 bases and J by 6 bases, and 19 bases separated the two germline ends. Per the germline V gene, CDR1 is MNHEY and CDR2 is SVGEGT. The CDR3 totals 15 residues. The CDR3 DNA is TGTGCCAGCAGCCCCTGGAGATTTAGAACGGATACGCAGTATTTT. Its protein product is CASSPWRFRTDTQYF.

The chain is built from TRBV27 and TRBJ2-5, with D tentatively TRBD1 (6 bases). V was clipped by 5 bases and J by 2 bases, with 12 bases between them. Germline loops: CDR1 MNHEY, CDR2 SMNVEV (reference sequence). This CDR3 comprises 14 residues. The CDR3 loop reads CASSAHREQETQYF. CDR3 nucleotides: TGTGCCAGCAGTGCGCACAGGGAACAAGAGACCCAGTACTTC.

This clonotype was observed many times. The chain links TRBV29-1 to TRBJ2-5; perhaps TRBD1 as D (5 bases). V dropped 8 bases and J dropped 5 bases, with 18 bases sitting between them. Germline CDR1 reads SQVTM; CDR2 reads ANQGSEA. This CDR3 has 13 residues. The chain's CDR3 is CSSYGQGWETQYF. The CDR3 DNA sequence: TGCAGCTCGTACGGCCAGGGATGGGAGACCCAGTACTTC.